Here is one T cell receptor (beta chain) with its context. This sample is drawn from a study of blood T cell repertoires in COVID-19. The CDR3 length is 13 residues. V lost 8 bases and J lost 5; bases outside the gene matches: 2. CDR1 is LGHDT, CDR2 YNNKEL, per germline (reference sequence). Generated by immunoSEQ multiplex PCR, the TCRdb table keeps only in-frame clones and is missing some. The profile shows 200,000 or so clones, approximately 85% of them singletons. The receptor's source is an older woman with active or convalescent COVID-19. Sequencing used peripheral blood. The chain carries TRBV3-1 (or the pseudogene TRBV3-2) and TRBJ2-1; 11 nucleotides agree with TRBD2. CDR3 in DNA: TGTGCCAGCGAACTAGCGGGAGACAATGAGCAGTTCTTC. Protein sequence: CASELAGDNEQFF.